The sequence of this T cell receptor (beta chain) was determined in a study of T cells in Graves' hyperthyroidism and ophthalmopathy. It was RNA transcripts that yielded the amplified TCR beta CDR3 regions. The TCR CDR3 was amplified in a first-round RT-PCR using the HTBI primer set. TCRdb re-called the multiplex PCR reads through MiXCR, storing one row per CDR3 protein. The table includes a few hundred thousand distinct CDR3 sequences, 15% to 19% detected once. The sample holds many counts of this clonotype. Germline V gene data show CDR1 as DFQATT and CDR2 as SNEGSKA (reference sequence). V was pared by 6 bases and J by 3 bases, with 10 bases of the junction left unmatched. CDR3 size: 14 residues.

The TCR comes from a woman under 30 with Graves' hyperthyroidism. The chain combines TRBV20-1 with TRBJ1-2, with TRBD1 matching over 7 bases. Sequencing input: blood. DNA for the CDR3: TGCAGTGCCAGGACAGGATCGTGGGACTATGGCTACACCTTC. As protein: CSARTGSWDYGYTF.